The present T cell receptor beta chain was sequenced within a study of blood T cell repertoires in COVID-19. Study in general: The cDNA or gDNA used as material had been derived from T cells, B-cell-depleted T cells, or PBMCs.

Original methodology: Counts of nucleated cells, estimated from reference gene primer amplification, were obtained. The repertoire was sequenced with immunoSEQ multiplex PCR; TCRdb's copy has only in-frame clones and lacks some. Clone size and the V and J calls come from that table; the DNA yielded D and trimming. The sample shows 90,000 to 120,000 clones, over 80% of them seen only once. The CDR3 loop spans 15 amino acids. Unmatched junction bases numbered 5, after V lost 4 bases and J lost 0 bases. From germline, CDR1 is SGHKS and CDR2 YYEKEE (reference sequence). The sample taken for sequencing was peripheral blood. The chain carries TRBV5-5 and TRBJ1-1, with 8 bases matching TRBD1. This receptor was taken from a woman between 25 and 40 years old with acute or convalescent COVID-19. The CDR3 DNA sequence: TGTGCCAGCAGCAAACCGACAGGGGTGAACACTGAAGCTTTCTTT. This gives the protein CASSKPTGVNTEAFF.